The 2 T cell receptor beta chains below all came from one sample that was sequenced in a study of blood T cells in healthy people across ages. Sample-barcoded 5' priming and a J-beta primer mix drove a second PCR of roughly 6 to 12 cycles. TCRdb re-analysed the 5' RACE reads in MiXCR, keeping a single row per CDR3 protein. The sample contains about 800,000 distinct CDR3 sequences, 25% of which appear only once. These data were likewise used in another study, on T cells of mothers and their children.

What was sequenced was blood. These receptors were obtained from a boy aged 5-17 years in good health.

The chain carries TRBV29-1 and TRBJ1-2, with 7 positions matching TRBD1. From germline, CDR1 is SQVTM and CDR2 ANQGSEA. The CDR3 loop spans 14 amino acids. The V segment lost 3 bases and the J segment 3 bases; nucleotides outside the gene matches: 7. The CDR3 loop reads CSVEVTGDDYGYTF. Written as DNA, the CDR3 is TGCAGCGTTGAGGTAACAGGGGACGACTATGGCTACACCTTC.

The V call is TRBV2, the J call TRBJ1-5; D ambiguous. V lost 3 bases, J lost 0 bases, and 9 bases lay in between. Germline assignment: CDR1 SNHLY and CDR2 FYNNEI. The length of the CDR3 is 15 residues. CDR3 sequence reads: CASSDSTYSNQPQHF. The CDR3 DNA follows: TGTGCCAGCAGTGATAGTACGTATAGCAATCAGCCCCAGCATTTT.